The 16 T cell receptor beta chains below come from one sample, sequenced in a study of blood T cells in healthy people across ages. Next came a second PCR, run for about 7 to 12 cycles, which used a sample-barcoded 5' primer along with a J-beta primer mix. From the 5' RACE reads, TCRdb called clonotypes with MiXCR, one entry per CDR3 protein. The table lists around 1,600,000 distinct CDR3 sequences, roughly two fifths of them singletons. What was sequenced was blood. The receptors derive from a woman younger than 35 in good health.

The chain employs TRBV5-1 and TRBJ2-3; 10 bases line up with TRBD1. Germline values: CDR1 SGHRS, CDR2 YFSETQ. This CDR3 has 16 residues. J gave up 2 bases and V 4 bases, and 7 bases lay outside the gene matches. CDR3 sequence reads: CASSLGQGVNTDTQYF. The CDR3 region has the DNA TGCGCCAGCAGCCTCGGACAGGGGGTAAACACAGATACGCAGTATTTT.

The chain links TRBV12-3 or TRBV12-4 to TRBJ2-4; D unresolved. V was trimmed by 6 bases and J by 7 bases, leaving 13 bases between them. This CDR3 has 13 residues. This chain's CDR3 is CASRPLYRNIQYF. The CDR3 nucleotides are TGTGCCAGCAGGCCCCTGTACCGGAACATTCAGTACTTC.

The V and J genes are TRBV25-1 and TRBJ2-2; 9 bases align to TRBD2. V gave up 1 base and J gave up 1 base; unmatched junction bases: 7. The germline CDR1 and CDR2 sequences are MGHDK and SYGVNS. This CDR3 has 18 amino acids. The CDR3 spells CASSESPSGTRNTGELFF. The CDR3 nucleotides are TGTGCCAGCAGTGAATCACCTAGCGGGACCCGGAACACCGGGGAGCTGTTTTTT.

The genes are TRBV4-3 and TRBJ2-7; 9 bases map to TRBD2. The germline gives CDR1 LGHNA, CDR2 YSLEER. CDR3 length: 16 residues. V shed 1 base, J shed 2 bases, and the junction held 6 bases outside the gene matches. The CDR3 sequence: CASSQANLAGTYEQYF. In DNA form, the CDR3 reads TGCGCCAGCAGCCAAGCGAACCTAGCGGGGACCTACGAGCAGTACTTC.

This clonotype was seen a few times. The CDR3 here is CASSPPLAGGGEQYF. CDR3 bases: TGTGCCAGCAGCCCTCCCCTAGCGGGAGGCGGGGAGCAGTACTTC. The J gene is TRBJ2-4, the V gene TRBV13; 11 nucleotides match TRBD2. V shed 5 bases, J shed 13 bases, and the junction held 13 bases outside the gene matches. The CDR3 is 15 amino acids. The germline V gene has CDR1 PRHDT and CDR2 FYEKMQ (reference sequence).

This clonotype was observed a single time. V is TRBV5-4 and J is TRBJ2-1; unclear D gene. This CDR3 region has 13 residues. Per germline, CDR1 SGHNT and CDR2 YYREEE (reference sequence). Trimming took 6 bases from V and 7 from J, leaving 14 bases between them. The chain's CDR3 is CASKRSAANEQFF. The CDR3 region has the DNA TGTGCCAGCAAACGTTCTGCGGCGAATGAGCAGTTCTTC.

This clonotype was found a few times. The chain couples TRBV24-1 to TRBJ2-1; 8 bases are a match to TRBD2. Germline CDR1 KGHDR, CDR2 SFDVKD. This CDR3 contains 16 residues. With 3 bases clipped from V and 4 bases from J, the junction kept 7 bases outside the gene matches. CDR3 nucleotide sequence: TGTGCCACCAGTGATCCCCAGCGGGAGAGGTACAATGAGCAGTTCTTC. It encodes CATSDPQRERYNEQFF.

The V call is TRBV4-3, the J call TRBJ2-1; TRBD2 aligns across 7 bases. The CDR3 runs to 17 residues. Looked up from germline, CDR1 is LGHNA and CDR2 is YSLEER. J gave up 4 bases and V 0 bases, and 9 bases lay outside the gene matches. DNA for the CDR3: TGCGCCAGCAGCCAAGATAGGAAGAGGGGACTATACAATGAGCAGTTCTTC. Protein: CASSQDRKRGLYNEQFF.

This clonotype was detected ten times or more. The chain couples TRBV12-3 or TRBV12-4 to TRBJ1-4; TRBD1 matches at 10 bases. The CDR3 runs 14 residues. With V trimmed by 7 bases and J by 7 bases, 6 bases remained unmatched. As DNA, the CDR3 is TGTGCCAGCACCTTGACAGGGGGCGGTGAAAAACTGTTTTTT. Protein sequence: CASTLTGGGEKLFF.

This clonotype was counted a few times. The V call is TRBV27, the J call TRBJ2-1; unclear D gene. The germline V gene has CDR1 MNHEY and CDR2 SMNVEV (reference sequence). Between the trimmed V and J ends, which lost 3 bases and 0 bases, there was a span of 12 bases. The CDR3 covers 16 residues. CDR3 in amino acids: CASSFGWVSSYNEQFF. CDR3 DNA sequence: TGTGCCAGCAGTTTCGGCTGGGTGAGCTCCTACAATGAGCAGTTCTTC.

V usage is TRBV2 and J usage is TRBJ1-1; D possibly corresponds to TRBD1 (6 bases). The CDR3 extends over 15 amino acids. Deletions cut 1 base from V and 3 bases from J, with 12 bases between. Germline V CDR1 and CDR2: SNHLY, FYNNEI. The CDR3 nucleotides are TGTGCCAGCAGTGAAGTGAAGGGGGGGTACACTGAAGCTTTCTTT. This codes for CASSEVKGGYTEAFF.

This clonotype turned up a few times. V gene TRBV12-3 or TRBV12-4 combines with J gene TRBJ2-1, with 8 positions matching TRBD1. V lost 0 bases, J lost 9 bases, and 4 bases stayed unmatched. CDR3 length equals 14 residues. The chain's CDR3 is CASSLASGGTEQFF. The CDR3 bases are TGTGCCAGCAGTTTAGCGTCAGGGGGCACTGAGCAGTTCTTC.

The V and J genes are TRBV12-5 and TRBJ2-5; D gene unclear. The V and J ends lost 7 bases and 7 bases respectively, with 16 bases between them. CDR3 length equals 13 residues. From germline, CDR1 is LGHNT and CDR2 FRNRAP. CDR3 in DNA: TGTGCTAGTGCGCCGGTACGGTCACTGACCCAGTACTTC. The encoded protein is CASAPVRSLTQYF. Together with reference TRBV12-5 and TRBJ2-5, the CDR3 gives the full variable domain: DARVTQTPRHKVTEMGQEVTMRCQPILGHNTVFWYRQTMMQGLELLAYFRNRAPLDDSGMPKDRFSAEMPDATLATLKIQPSEPRDSAVYFCASAPVRSLTQYFGPGTRLLVL.

The V and J genes are TRBV4-1 and TRBJ1-4, with D perhaps TRBD1 (5 bases). The V end lost 7 bases, the J end lost 6 bases, and 15 bases lay between the germline ends. Looked up from germline, CDR1 is MGHRA and CDR2 is YSYEKL. The CDR3 loop spans 14 amino acids. The CDR3 DNA sequence: TGCGCCAGCACCCGGGCTCGGGGGGATGAAAAACTGTTTTTT. It translates to CASTRARGDEKLFF.

J is TRBJ1-3 and V is TRBV7-2; D remains ambiguous. This CDR3 region has 16 residues. Germline CDR1 reads SGHTA; CDR2 reads FQGNSA. V was cut by 1 base and J by 4 bases, with 14 bases left in between. DNA of the CDR3: TGTGCCAGCAGCTTAGGGGGTGGGCCTTACGGAAACACCATATATTTT. Translating gives CASSLGGGPYGNTIYF.

The chain couples TRBV6-2 or TRBV6-3 to TRBJ2-7; tentatively, D is TRBD1 (6 bases). Germline V gene lookup returns CDR1 MNHEY and CDR2 SVGEGT. V was pared by 10 bases and J by 5 bases, with 18 bases between. CDR3 length: 13 residues. The CDR3 loop reads CATNDRHRNEQYF. The CDR3, as DNA: TGTGCCACGAACGACAGGCATAGGAACGAGCAGTACTTC.